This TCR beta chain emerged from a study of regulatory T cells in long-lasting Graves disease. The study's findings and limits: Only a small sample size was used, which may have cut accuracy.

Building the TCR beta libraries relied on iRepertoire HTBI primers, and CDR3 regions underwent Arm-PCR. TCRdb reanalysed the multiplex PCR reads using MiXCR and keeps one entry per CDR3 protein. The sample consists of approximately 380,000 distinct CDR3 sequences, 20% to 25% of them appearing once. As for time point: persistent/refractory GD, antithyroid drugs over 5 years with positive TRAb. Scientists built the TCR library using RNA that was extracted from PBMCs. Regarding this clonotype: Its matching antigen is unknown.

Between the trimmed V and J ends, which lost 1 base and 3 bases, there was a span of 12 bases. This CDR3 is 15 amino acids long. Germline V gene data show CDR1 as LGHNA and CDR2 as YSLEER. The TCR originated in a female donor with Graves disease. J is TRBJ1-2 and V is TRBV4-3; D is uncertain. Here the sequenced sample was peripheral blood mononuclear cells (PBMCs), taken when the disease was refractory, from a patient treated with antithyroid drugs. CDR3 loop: CASSQVWDIDYGYTF. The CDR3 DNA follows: TGCGCCAGCAGCCAAGTGTGGGATATCGACTATGGCTACACCTTC.